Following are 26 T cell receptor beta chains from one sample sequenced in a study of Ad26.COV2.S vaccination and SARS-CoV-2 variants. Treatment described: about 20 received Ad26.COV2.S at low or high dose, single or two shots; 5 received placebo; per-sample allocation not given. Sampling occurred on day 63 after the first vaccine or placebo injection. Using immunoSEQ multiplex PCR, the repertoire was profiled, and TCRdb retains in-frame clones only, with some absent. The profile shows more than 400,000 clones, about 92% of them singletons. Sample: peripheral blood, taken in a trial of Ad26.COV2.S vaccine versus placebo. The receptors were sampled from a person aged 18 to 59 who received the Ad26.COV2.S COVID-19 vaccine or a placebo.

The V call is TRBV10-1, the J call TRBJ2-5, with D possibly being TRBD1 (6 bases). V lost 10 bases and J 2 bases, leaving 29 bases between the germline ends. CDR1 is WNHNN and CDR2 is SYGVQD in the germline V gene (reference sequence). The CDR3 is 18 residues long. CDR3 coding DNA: TGCGCCATCACAGGGCCGGCAGTGAAAGACAGAAGACAAGAGACCCAGTACTTC. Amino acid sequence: CAITGPAVKDRRQETQYF.

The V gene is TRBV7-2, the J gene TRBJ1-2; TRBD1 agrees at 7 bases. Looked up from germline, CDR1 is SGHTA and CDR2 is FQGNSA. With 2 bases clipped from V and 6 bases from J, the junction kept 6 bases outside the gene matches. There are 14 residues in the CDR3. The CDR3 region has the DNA TGTGCCAGCAGCTTACCCTTACAGGGGAATGGCTACACCTTC. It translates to CASSLPLQGNGYTF.

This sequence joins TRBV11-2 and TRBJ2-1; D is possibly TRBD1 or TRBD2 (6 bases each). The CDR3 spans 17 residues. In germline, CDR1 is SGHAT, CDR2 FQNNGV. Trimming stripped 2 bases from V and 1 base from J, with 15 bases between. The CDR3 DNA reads TGTGCCAGCAGCTTACGCATCTGGGGGGCTTCCTACAATGAGCAGTTCTTC. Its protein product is CASSLRIWGASYNEQFF. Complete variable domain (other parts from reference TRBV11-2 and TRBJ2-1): EAGVAQSPRYKIIEKRQSVAFWCNPISGHATLYWYQQILGQGPKLLIQFQNNGVVDDSQLPKDRFSAERLKGVDSTLKIQPAKLEDSAVYLCASSLRIWGASYNEQFFGPGTRLTVL.

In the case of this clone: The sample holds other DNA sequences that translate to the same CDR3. CDR3 in amino acids: CAWSDSYEQYF. Written as DNA, the CDR3 is TGTGCCTGGAGTGACTCCTACGAGCAGTACTTC. This rearrangement joins TRBV30 to TRBJ2-7; no definite D call. Germline V gene data show CDR1 as GTSNPN and CDR2 as SVGIG (reference sequence). This CDR3 contains 11 residues. V lost 1 base to trimming and J lost 0 bases, with 1 base between them.

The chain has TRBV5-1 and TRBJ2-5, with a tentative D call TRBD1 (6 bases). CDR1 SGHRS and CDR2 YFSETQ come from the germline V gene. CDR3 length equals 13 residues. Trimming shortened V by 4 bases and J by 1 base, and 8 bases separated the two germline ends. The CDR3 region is CASSRTAQETQYF. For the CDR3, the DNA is TGCGCCAGCAGCCGGACAGCCCAAGAGACCCAGTACTTC.

CDR3 amino acids: CASSLGGYRGLGEQYF. In nucleotides, the CDR3 is TGTGCCAGCAGCTTAGGTGGATACAGGGGGCTGGGCGAGCAGTACTTC. The chain carries TRBV11-2 and TRBJ2-7; 9 bases agree with TRBD1. The junction had 10 bases not matched to a gene; V was cut back by 1 base and J by 6 bases. The CDR3 covers 16 residues. Germline V gene sequence: CDR1 SGHAT, CDR2 FQNNGV.

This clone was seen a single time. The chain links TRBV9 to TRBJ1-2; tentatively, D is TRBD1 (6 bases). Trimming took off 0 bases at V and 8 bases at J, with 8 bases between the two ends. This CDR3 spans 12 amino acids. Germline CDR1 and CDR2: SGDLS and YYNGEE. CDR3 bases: TGTGCCAGCAGCGTAGAAGGGGGAGGCTACACCTTC. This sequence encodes CASSVEGGGYTF.

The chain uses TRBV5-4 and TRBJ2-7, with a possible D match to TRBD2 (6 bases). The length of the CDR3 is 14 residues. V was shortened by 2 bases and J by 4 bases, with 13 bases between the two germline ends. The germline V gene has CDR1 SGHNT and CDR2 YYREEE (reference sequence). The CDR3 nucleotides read TGTGCCAGCAGCTTTGGAGGGGCTAGGTACGAGCAGTACTTC. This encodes CASSFGGARYEQYF.

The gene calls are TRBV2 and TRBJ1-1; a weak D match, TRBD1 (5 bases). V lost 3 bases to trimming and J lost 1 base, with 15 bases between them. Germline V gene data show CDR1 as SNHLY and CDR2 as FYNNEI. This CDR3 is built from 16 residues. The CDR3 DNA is TGTGCCAGCAGTGATAGTAACAGGTGGAGGAACACTGAAGCTTTCTTT. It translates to CASSDSNRWRNTEAFF. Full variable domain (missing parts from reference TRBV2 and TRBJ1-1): EPEVTQTPSHQVTQMGQEVILRCVPISNHLYFYWYRQILGQKVEFLVSFYNNEISEKSEIFDDQFSVERPDGSNFTLKIRSTKLEDSAMYFCASSDSNRWRNTEAFFGQGTRLTVV.

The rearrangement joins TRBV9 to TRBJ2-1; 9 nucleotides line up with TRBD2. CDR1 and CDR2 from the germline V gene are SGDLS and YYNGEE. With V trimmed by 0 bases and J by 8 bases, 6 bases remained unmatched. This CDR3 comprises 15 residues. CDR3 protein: CASSVVASGVYEQFF. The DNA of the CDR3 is TGTGCCAGCAGCGTAGTCGCTAGCGGGGTATATGAGCAGTTCTTC.

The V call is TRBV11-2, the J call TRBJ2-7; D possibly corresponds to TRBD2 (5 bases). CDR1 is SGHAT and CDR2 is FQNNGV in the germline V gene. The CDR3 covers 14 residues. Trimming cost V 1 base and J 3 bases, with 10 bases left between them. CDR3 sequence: CASSLVTGDYEQYF. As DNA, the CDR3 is TGTGCCAGCAGCTTAGTTACCGGGGACTACGAGCAGTACTTC.

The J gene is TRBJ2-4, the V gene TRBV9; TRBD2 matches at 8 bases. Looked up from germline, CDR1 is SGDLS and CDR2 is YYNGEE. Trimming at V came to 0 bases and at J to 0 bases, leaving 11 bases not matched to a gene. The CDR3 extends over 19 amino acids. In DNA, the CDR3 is TGTGCCAGCAGCGTAGGGGGACTAGTAGGGACTCTAGCCAAAAACATTCAGTACTTC. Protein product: CASSVGGLVGTLAKNIQYF.

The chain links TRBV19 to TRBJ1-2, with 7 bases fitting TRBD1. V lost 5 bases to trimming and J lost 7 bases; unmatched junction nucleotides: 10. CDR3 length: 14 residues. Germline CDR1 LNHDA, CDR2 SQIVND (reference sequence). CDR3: CASSPTGIGVGYTF. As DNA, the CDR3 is TGTGCCAGTAGTCCGACAGGGATTGGGGTTGGCTACACCTTC.

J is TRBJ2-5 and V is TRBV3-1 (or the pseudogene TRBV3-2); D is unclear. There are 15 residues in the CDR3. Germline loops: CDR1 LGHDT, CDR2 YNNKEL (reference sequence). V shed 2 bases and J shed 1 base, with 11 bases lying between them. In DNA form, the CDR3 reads TGTGCCAGCAGCCAAAGTTATAGATCCCAAGAGACCCAGTACTTC. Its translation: CASSQSYRSQETQYF.

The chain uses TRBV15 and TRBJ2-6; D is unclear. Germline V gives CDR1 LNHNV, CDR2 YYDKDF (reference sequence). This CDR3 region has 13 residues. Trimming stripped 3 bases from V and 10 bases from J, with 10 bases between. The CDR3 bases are TGTGCCACCAGCAGGGGGAAACCTAACGTCCTGACTTTC. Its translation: CATSRGKPNVLTF.

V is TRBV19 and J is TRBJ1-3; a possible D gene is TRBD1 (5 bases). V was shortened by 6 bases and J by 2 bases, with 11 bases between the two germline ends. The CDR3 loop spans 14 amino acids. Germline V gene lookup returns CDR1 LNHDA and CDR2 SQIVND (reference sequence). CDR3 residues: CASRMTATGNTIYF. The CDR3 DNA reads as TGTGCCAGTAGAATGACAGCCACTGGAAACACCATATATTTT.

The CDR3 reads CASSLDFRVGEETQYF. DNA of the CDR3: TGTGCCAGCAGCTTAGACTTCAGGGTTGGGGAGGAGACCCAGTACTTC. V is TRBV11-2 and J is TRBJ2-5; D may correspond to TRBD1 or TRBD2 (5 bases each). The ends were cut back, 0 bases at V and 5 bases at J, with 16 bases in the middle. The CDR3 is 16 amino acids. The germline V gene encodes CDR1 SGHAT and CDR2 FQNNGV.

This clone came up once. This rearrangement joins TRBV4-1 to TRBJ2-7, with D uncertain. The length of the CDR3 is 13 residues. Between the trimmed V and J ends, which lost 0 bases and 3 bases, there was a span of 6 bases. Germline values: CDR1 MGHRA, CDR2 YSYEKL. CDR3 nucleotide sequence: TGCGCCAGCAGCCAAGATAGCAACTACGAGCAGTACTTC. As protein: CASSQDSNYEQYF.

The CDR3 here is CATSDLRGSNYGYTF. CDR3 nucleotide sequence: TGTGCCACCAGTGATTTGAGGGGGTCTAACTATGGCTACACCTTC. The chain is built from TRBV24-1 and TRBJ1-2; TRBD1 is a possible D gene (6 bases). The germline CDR1 and CDR2 sequences are KGHDR and SFDVKD. V was shortened by 0 bases and J by 0 bases, with 7 bases between the two germline ends. The CDR3 is 15 residues long.

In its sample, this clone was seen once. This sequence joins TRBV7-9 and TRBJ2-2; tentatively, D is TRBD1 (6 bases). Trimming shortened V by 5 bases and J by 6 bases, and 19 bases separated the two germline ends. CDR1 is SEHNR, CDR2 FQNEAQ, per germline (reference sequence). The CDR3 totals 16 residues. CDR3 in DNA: TGTGCCAGCAGCGATATCCTACTGGACAGTCCCGGGGAGCTGTTTTTT. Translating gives CASSDILLDSPGELFF.

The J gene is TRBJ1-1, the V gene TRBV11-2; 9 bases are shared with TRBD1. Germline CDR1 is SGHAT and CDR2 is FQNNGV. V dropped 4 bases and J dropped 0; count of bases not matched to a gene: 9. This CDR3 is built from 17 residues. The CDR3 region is CASSSRRQGVMNTEAFF. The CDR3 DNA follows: TGTGCCAGCAGCTCACGGAGACAGGGGGTCATGAACACTGAAGCTTTCTTT.

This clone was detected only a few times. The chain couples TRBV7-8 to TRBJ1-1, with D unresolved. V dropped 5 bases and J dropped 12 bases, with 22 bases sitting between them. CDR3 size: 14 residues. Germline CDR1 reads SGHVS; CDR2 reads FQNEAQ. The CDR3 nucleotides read TGTGCCAGCAGCCTCAGGTCCGGGAAAGCGGGAACTTTCTTT. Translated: CASSLRSGKAGTFF.

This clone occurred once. In DNA form, the CDR3 reads TGTGCCAGCAGCGTATATCAGGAATCTGGCTACACCTTC. Protein product: CASSVYQESGYTF. V and J are TRBV9 and TRBJ1-2; D is ambiguous. CDR3 length: 13 amino acids. Trimming stripped 1 base from V and 7 bases from J, with 11 bases between. CDR1 and CDR2 from the germline V gene are SGDLS and YYNGEE.

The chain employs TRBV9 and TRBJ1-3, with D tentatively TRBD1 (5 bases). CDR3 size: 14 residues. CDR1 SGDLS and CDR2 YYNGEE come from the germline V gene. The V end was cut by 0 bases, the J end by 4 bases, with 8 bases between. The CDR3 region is CASSVAGVGNTIYF. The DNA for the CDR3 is TGTGCCAGCAGCGTAGCGGGGGTCGGAAACACCATATATTTT.

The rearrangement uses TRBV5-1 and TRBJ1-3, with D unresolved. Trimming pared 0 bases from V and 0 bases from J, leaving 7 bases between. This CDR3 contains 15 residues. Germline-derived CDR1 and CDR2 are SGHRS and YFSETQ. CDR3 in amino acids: CASSLGHLSGNTIYF. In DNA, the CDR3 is TGCGCCAGCAGCTTGGGACACCTCTCTGGAAACACCATATATTTT.

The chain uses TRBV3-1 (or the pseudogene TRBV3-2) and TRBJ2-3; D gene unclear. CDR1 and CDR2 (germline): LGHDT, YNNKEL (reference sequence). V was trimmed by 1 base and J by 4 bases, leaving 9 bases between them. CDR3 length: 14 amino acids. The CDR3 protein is CASSQVVVADTQYF. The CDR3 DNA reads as TGTGCCAGCAGCCAAGTGGTTGTCGCAGATACGCAGTATTTT.